This T cell receptor beta chain was obtained from a study of cytomegalovirus exposure and HLA in healthy donors. About the study: The study's early data release held about 80 million unique TCRs from HLA-typed donors.

Broader study findings: Donors were assumed by presence/absence analyses to have roughly uniform sequencing depth.

In the case of this clone: Its antigen is undetermined.

The study ran its PCR with 60 Vbeta and 13 Jbeta primers. Assay used: immunoSEQ multiplex PCR; TCRdb lists only in-frame clones, some missing. The data show 150,000 to 200,000 clones, approximately 80% seen once. There are 15 residues in the CDR3. Trimming removed 1 base from V and 3 bases from J; junction bases left unmatched: 3. Germline V CDR1 and CDR2: LGHNT, FRNRAP. This clonotype was sampled from a male donor in good health and CMV-seropositive. The chain is built from TRBV12-5 and TRBJ2-7; 10 positions agree with TRBD2. The sample was PBMCs. Written as DNA, the CDR3 is TGTGCTAGTGGTTTGGCTAGCGGGAGACGCTACGAGCAGTACTTC. Translating it yields CASGLASGRRYEQYF.